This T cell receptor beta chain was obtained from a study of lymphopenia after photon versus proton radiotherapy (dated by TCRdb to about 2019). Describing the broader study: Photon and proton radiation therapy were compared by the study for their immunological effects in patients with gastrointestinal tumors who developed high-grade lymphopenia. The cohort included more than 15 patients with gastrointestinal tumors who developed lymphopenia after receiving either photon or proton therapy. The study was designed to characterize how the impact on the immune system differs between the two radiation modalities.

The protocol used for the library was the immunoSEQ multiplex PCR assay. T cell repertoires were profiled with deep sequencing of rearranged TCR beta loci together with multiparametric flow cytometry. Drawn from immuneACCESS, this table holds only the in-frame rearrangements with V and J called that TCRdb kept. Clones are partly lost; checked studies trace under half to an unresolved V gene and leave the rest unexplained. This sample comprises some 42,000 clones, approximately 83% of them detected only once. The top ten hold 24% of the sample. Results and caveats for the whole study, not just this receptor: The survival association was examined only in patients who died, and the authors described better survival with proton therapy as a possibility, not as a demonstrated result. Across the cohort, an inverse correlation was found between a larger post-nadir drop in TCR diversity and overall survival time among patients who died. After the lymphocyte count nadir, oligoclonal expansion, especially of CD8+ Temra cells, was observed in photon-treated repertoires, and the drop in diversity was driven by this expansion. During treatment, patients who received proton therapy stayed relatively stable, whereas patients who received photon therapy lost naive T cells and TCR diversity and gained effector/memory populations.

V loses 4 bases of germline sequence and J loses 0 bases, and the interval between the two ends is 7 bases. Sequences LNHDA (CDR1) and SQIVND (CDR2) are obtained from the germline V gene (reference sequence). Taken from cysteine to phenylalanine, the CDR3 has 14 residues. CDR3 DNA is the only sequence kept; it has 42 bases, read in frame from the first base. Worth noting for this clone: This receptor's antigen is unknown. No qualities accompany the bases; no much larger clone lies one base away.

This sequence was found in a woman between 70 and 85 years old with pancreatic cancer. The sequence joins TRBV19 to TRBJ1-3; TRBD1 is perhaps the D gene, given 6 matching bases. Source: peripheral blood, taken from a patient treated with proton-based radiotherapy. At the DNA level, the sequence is TGTGCCAGTAGTACAGGGGCCTCTGGAAACACCATATATTTT. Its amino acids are CASSTGASGNTIYF.